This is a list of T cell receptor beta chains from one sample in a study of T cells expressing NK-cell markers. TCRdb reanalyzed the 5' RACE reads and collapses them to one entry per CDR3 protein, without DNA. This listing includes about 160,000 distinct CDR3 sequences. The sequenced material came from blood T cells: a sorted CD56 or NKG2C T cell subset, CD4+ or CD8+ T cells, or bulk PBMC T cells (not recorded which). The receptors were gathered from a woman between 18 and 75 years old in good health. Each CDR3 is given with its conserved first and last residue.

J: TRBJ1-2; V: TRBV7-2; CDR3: CASSYRFVSDGYTF
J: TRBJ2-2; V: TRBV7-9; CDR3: CASSLSGTGTGELFF
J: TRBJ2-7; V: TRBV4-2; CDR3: CASSQGTGLSYEQYF
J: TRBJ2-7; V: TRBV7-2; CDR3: CASSLLAGVRYEQYF
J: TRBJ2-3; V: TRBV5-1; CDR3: CASSQSPSASGGATDTQYF
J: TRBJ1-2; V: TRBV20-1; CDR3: CSATGGADYGYTF
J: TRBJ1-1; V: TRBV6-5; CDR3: CASIGDNTEAFF
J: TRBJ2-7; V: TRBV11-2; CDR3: CASSSDRVTGEQYF
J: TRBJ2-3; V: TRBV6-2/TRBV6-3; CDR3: CASGRSTDTQYF
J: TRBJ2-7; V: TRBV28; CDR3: CASRAIIGTGSYEQYF
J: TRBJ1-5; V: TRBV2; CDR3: CASNLGGGNQPQHF
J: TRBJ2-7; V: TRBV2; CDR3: CASKETAANSYEQYF
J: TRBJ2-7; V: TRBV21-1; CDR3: CASSKAWGRGSYEQYF
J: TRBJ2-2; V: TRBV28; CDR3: CASSSRLGENTGELFF
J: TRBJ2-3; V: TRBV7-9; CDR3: CASSGGGSGWTTDTQYF
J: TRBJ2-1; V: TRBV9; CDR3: CASSVAGTGSLNEQFF
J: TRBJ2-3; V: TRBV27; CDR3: CASSFFGQAKGSDTQYF
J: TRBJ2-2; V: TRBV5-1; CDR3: CASKTGVNTGELFF
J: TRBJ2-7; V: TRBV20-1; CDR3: CSARDMRGPYEQYF
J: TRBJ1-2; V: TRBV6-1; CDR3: CASSRTAKGYTF
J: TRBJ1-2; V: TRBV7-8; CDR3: CASSLDYGYTF
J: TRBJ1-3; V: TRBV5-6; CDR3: CASSLAAAGNTIYF
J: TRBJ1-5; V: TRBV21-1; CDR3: CASSKGGQPQHF
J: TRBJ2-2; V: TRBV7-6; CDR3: CASAGWSGGRGTGELFF
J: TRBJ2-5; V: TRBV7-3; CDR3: CASSSVLTSGGVQETQYF
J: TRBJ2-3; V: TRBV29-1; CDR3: CSVGQSGAGDADTQYF
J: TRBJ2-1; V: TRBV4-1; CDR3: CASSQDRGRGLYNEQFF
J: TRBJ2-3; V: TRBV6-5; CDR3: CASKFLGQHDWADTQYF
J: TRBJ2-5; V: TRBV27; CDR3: CASPQGTGTDKETQYF
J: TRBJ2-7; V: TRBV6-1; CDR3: CASSERTSAVYEQYF
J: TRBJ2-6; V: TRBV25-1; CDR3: CASSEYEAANVLTF
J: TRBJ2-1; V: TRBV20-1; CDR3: CSAAGRRYNEQFF
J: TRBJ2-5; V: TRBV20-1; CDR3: CSARSGAREETQYF
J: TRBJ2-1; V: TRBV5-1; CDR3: CASSSGTSGGGNEQFF
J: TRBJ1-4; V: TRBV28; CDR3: CASSRQGPTEKLFF
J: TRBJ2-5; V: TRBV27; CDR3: CASKLAGGQETQYF
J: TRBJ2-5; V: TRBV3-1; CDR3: CASSQRGPAIETQYF
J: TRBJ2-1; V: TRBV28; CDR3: CASSLSLGKYNEQFF
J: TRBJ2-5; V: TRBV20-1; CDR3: CSAGDRGRETQYF
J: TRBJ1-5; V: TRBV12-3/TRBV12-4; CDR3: CASSYGGTFSNQPQHF
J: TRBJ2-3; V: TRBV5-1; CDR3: CASSPGLAGGTQYF
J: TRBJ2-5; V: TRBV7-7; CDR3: CASSSASGGVSTQYF